These 8 T cell receptor beta chains were all obtained from the same sample, sequenced in a study of blood T cell repertoires in COVID-19. The table came from immunoSEQ multiplex PCR; TCRdb's copy has only in-frame clones and leaves some out. Of around 97,000 clones detected, 75% to 90% appear once; the ten largest clones hold under 15%. The sequencing input was peripheral blood. The receptors come from a human donor in a cohort sampled during active or convalescent COVID-19.

In nucleotides, the CDR3 is TGTGCCAGCAGCCAGGGACAGAGAGGAACTGAAGCTTTCTTT. Translation gives CASSQGQRGTEAFF. The chain combines TRBV3-1 (or the pseudogene TRBV3-2) with TRBJ1-1; 7 nucleotides line up with TRBD1. CDR3 length: 14 residues. The ends lost 3 bases at V and 5 bases at J; junction bases unmatched: 6. The V gene's germline CDR1 is LGHDT and CDR2 YNNKEL (reference sequence).

This clone was seen only once. V usage is TRBV15 and J usage is TRBJ1-1, with a weak D call TRBD1 (6 bases). The V end lost 3 bases, the J end lost 8 bases, and 13 bases lay between the germline ends. CDR3 size: 13 residues. CDR1 LNHNV and CDR2 YYDKDF come from the germline V gene (reference sequence). The CDR3 loop is CATSRAPDREAFF. The CDR3 DNA follows: TGTGCCACCAGCAGGGCCCCCGACAGGGAAGCTTTCTTT.

This clone has only a few counts. This sequence joins TRBV7-2 and TRBJ1-3; D not resolved. CDR3 length equals 15 residues. Germline V gene data show CDR1 as SGHTA and CDR2 as FQGNSA. V was clipped by 4 bases and J by 1 base, with 11 bases between them. DNA of the CDR3: TGTGCCAGCAGCTCGCCCTACGGTTCTGGAAACACCATATATTTT. Translation gives CASSSPYGSGNTIYF.

This sequence joins TRBV5-4 and TRBJ2-7, with a possible D match to TRBD2 (5 bases). Germline-derived CDR1 and CDR2 are SGHNT and YYREEE (reference sequence). The CDR3 runs to 13 residues. Trimming shortened V by 2 bases and J by 4 bases, and 10 bases separated the two germline ends. For the CDR3, the DNA is TGTGCCAGCAGCTTCGGGGATCGTTACGAGCAGTACTTC. It encodes CASSFGDRYEQYF.

The rearrangement links TRBV24-1 to TRBJ1-5, with 8 bases aligning to TRBD1. The germline CDR1 and CDR2 sequences are KGHDR and SFDVKD. CDR3 length: 16 residues. The V segment lost 2 bases and the J segment 5 bases; nucleotides outside the gene matches: 7. The CDR3 loop reads CATSDSRQGAHQPQHF. CDR3 bases: TGTGCCACCAGTGATTCGAGGCAGGGGGCACATCAGCCCCAGCATTTT.

The gene calls are TRBV9 and TRBJ1-5, with TRBD1 as a possible D gene (6 bases). V lost 3 bases to trimming and J lost 4 bases, with 8 bases between them. This CDR3 is built from 13 residues. The germline gives CDR1 SGDLS, CDR2 YYNGEE. CDR3 sequence (DNA): TGTGCCAGCAGCGACAGGGTAAATCAGCCCCAGCATTTT. Translation: CASSDRVNQPQHF.

The chain joins TRBV27 to TRBJ2-1; 8 positions match TRBD1. The CDR3 loop spans 17 amino acids. Germline lookup yields CDR1 MNHEY and CDR2 SMNVEV (reference sequence). V was pared by 5 bases and J by 6 bases, with 15 bases of the junction left unmatched. Written as DNA, the CDR3 is TGTGCCAGCAGTACCCAGCCGAGACAGGGGATTCGCAATGAGCAGTTCTTC. Its translation: CASSTQPRQGIRNEQFF.

V is TRBV5-1 and J is TRBJ2-3; TRBD1 matches 9 bases. Germline CDR1 and CDR2: SGHRS and YFSETQ. V shed 0 bases and J 3 bases; nucleotides not matched to a gene: 11. The CDR3 totals 18 residues. CDR3 nucleotide sequence: TGCGCCAGCAGCTTGGGGCTTGGGCTGGGACAGGGAACAGATACGCAGTATTTT. Translating it yields CASSLGLGLGQGTDTQYF.